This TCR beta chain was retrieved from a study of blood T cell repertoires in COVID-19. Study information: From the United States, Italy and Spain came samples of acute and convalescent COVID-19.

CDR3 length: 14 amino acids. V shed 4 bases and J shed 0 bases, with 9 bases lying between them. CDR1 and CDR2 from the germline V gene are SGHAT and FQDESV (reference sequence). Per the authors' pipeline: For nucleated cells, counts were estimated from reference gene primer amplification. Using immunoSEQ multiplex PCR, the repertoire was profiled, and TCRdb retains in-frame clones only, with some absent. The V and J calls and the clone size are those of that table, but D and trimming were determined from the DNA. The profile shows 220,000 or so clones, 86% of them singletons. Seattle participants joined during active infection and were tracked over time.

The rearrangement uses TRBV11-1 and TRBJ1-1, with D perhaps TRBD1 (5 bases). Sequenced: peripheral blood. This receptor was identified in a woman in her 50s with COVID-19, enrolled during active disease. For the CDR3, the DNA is TGTGCCAGCAGCTGGGGCGAGGTGAACACTGAAGCTTTCTTT. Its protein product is CASSWGEVNTEAFF.